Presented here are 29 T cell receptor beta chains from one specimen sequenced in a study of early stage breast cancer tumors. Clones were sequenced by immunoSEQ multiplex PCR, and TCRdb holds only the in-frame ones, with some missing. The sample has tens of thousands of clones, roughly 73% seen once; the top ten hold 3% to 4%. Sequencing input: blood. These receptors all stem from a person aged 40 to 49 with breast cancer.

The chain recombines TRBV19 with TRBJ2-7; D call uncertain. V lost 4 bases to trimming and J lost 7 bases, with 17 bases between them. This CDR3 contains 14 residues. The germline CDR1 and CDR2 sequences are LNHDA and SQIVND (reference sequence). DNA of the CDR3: TGTGCCAGTAGTAAAAGCCAGGCACCGTGGGAGCAGTACTTC. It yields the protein CASSKSQAPWEQYF.

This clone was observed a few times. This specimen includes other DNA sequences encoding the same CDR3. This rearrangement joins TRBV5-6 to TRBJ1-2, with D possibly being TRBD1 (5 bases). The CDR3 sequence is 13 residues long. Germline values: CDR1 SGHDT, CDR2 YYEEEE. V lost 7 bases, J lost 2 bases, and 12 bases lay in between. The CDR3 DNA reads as TGTGCCAGCCGGCCGGGGACGAACTATGGCTACACCTTC. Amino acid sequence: CASRPGTNYGYTF. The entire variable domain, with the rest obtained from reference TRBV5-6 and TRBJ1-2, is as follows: DAGVTQSPTHLIKTRGQQVTLRCSPKSGHDTVSWYQQALGQGPQFIFQYYEEEERQRGNFPDRFSGHQFPNYSSELNVNALLLGDSALYLCASRPGTNYGYTFGSGTRLTVV.

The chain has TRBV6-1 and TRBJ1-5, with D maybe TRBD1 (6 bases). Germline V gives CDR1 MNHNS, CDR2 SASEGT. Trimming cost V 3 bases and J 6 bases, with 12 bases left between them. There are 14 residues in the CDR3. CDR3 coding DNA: TGTGCCAGCAGTGACTACCAGGGGTTTCAGCCCCAGCATTTT. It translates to CASSDYQGFQPQHF.

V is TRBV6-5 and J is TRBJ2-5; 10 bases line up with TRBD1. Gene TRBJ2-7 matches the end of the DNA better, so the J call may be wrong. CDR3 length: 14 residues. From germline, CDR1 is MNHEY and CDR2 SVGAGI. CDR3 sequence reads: CASSLGTGAYEQYF. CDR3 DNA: TGTGCCAGCAGTCTAGGGACAGGGGCCTACGAGCAGTACTTC.

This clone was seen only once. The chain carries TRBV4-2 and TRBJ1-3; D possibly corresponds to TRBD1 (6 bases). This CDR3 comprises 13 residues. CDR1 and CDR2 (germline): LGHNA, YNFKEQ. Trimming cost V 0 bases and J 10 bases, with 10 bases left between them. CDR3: CASSQDRGWTIYF. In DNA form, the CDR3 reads TGTGCCAGCAGCCAAGACAGGGGATGGACCATATATTTT.

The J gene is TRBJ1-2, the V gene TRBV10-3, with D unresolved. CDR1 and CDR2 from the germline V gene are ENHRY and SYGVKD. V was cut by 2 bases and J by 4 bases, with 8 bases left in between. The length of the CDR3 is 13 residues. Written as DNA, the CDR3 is TGTGCCATCAGTGAGGTCAAGGCCTATGGCTACACCTTC. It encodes CAISEVKAYGYTF.

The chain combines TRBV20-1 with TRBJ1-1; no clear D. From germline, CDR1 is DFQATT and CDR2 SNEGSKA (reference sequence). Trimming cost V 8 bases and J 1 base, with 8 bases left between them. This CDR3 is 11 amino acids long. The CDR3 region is CSTTPNTEAFF. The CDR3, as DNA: TGCAGTACGACACCGAACACTGAAGCTTTCTTT.

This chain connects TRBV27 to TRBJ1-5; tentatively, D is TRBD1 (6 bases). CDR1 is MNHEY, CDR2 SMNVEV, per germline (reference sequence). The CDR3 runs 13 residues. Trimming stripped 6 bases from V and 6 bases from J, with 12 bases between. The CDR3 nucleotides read TGTGCCAGCAGGAGGCAGGGGAGTCAGCCCCAGCATTTT. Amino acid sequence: CASRRQGSQPQHF.

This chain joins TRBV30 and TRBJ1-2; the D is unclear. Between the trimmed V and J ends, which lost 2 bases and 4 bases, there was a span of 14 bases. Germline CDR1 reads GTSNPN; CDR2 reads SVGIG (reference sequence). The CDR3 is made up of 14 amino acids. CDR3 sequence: CAWSTPGAFYGYTF. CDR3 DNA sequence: TGTGCCTGGAGTACACCGGGAGCCTTCTATGGCTACACCTTC.

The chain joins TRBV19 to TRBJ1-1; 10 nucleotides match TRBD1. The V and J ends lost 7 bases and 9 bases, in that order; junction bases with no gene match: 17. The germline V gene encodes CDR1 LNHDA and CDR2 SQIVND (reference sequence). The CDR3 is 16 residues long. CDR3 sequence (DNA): TGTGCCAGTACCCCGGGACAGGGGCTGTGGCCTTATCAAGCTTTCTTT. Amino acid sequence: CASTPGQGLWPYQAFF.

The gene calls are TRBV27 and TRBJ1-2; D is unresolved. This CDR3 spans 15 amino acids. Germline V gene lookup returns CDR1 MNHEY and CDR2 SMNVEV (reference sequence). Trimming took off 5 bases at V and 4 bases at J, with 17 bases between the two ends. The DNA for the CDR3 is TGTGCCAGCAGTGTCGATCCCGGGGTCTTCTATGGCTACACCTTC. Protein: CASSVDPGVFYGYTF.

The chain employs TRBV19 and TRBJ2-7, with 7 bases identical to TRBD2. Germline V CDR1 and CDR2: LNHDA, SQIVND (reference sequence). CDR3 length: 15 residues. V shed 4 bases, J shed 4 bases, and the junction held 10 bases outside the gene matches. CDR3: CASSTDLAVAYEQYF. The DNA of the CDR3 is TGTGCCAGTAGTACCGACCTAGCGGTGGCGTACGAGCAGTACTTC.

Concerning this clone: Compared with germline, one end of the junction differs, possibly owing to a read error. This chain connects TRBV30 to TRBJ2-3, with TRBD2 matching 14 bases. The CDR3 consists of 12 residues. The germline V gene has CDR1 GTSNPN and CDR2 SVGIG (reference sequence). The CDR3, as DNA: TGTGCCTGGGCCGGGACTAGCGGGAGAGGGCATTTT. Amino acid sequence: CAWAGTSGRGHF.

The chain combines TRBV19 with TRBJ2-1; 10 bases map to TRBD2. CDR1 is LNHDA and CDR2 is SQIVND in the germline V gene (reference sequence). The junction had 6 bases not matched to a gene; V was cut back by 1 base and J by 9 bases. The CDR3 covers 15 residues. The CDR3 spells CASSIGTSGNLEQFF. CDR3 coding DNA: TGTGCCAGTAGTATAGGGACTAGCGGAAACCTTGAGCAGTTCTTC.

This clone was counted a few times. The CDR3 is CASFRPNSGNTIYF. The CDR3 nucleotides are TGTGCCAGTTTCAGACCGAACTCTGGAAACACCATATATTTT. The V gene is TRBV19, the J gene TRBJ1-3; D call uncertain. The CDR3 runs to 14 residues. V lost 8 bases and J 0 bases, leaving 11 bases between the germline ends. Germline CDR1 reads LNHDA; CDR2 reads SQIVND (reference sequence). The variable domain in full, with the rest retrieved from reference TRBV19 and TRBJ1-3, is DGGITQSPKYLFRKEGQNVTLSCEQNLNHDAMYWYRQDPGQGLRLIYYSQIVNDFQKGDIAEGYSVSREKKESFPLTVTSAQKNPTAFYLCASFRPNSGNTIYFGEGSWLTVV.

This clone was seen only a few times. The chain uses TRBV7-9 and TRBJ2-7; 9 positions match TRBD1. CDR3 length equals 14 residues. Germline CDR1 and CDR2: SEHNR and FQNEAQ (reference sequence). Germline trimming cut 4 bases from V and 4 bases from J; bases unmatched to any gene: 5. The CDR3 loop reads CASSSGTGPYEQYF. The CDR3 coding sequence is TGTGCCAGCAGCTCCGGGACAGGGCCTTACGAGCAGTACTTC.

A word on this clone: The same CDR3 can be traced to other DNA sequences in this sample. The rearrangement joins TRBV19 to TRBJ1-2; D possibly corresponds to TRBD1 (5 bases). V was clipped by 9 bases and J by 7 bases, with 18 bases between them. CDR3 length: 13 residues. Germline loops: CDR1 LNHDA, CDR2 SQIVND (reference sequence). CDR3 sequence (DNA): TGTGCCAGCACCTTAATGGGGGGAACTGGCTACACCTTC. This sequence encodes CASTLMGGTGYTF.

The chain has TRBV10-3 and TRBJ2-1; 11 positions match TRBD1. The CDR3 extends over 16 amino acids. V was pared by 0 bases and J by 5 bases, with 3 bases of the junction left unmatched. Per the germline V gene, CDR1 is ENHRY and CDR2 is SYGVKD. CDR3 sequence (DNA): TGTGCCATCAGTGAGTCGGGACAGGGGGGTCACAATGAGCAGTTCTTC. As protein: CAISESGQGGHNEQFF.

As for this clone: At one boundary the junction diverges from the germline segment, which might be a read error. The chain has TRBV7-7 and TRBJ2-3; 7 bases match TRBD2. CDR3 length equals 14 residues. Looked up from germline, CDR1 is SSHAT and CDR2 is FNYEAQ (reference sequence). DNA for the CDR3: TGTGCTAGCAGCTTATTGGGGGGGGGAGATACGCAGTATTTT. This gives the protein CASSLLGGGDTQYF.

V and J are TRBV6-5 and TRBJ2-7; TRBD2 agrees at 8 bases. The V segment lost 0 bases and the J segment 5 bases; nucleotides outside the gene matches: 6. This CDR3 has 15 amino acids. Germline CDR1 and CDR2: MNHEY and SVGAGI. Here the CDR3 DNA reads TGTGCCAGCAGTTACTCGGGGCGGGAGGTGGACGAGCAGTACTTC. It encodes CASSYSGREVDEQYF.

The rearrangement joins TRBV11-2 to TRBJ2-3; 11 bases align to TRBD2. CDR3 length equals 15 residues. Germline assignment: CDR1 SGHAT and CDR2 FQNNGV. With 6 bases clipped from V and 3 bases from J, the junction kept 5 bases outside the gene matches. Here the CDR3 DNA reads TGTGCCAGCAGACTTATAGCGGGAGGGACAGATACGCAGTATTTT. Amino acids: CASRLIAGGTDTQYF.

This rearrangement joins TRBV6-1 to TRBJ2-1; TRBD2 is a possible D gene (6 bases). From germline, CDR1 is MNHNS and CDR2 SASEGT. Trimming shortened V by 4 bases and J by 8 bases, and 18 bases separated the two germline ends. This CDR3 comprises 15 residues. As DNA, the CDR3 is TGTGCCAGCAGTGGTTCGGGCGGGGCTAGCGATGAGCAGTTCTTC. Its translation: CASSGSGGASDEQFF.

The CDR3 DNA follows: TGTGCCAGCAGTACCACCGGGACAGGGGCTAATGAGCAGTTCTTC. Translation gives CASSTTGTGANEQFF. The chain has TRBV11-2 and TRBJ2-1; 10 nucleotides line up with TRBD1. This CDR3 comprises 15 residues. Germline values: CDR1 SGHAT, CDR2 FQNNGV. V was clipped by 6 bases and J by 7 bases; unmatched bases: 9.

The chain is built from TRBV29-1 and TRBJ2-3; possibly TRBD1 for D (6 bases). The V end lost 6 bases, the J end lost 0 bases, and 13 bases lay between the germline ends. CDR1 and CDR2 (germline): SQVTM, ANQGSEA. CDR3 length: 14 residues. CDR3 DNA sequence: TGCAGCGTACAGGGCTCCGTTAGCACAGATACGCAGTATTTT. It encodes CSVQGSVSTDTQYF.

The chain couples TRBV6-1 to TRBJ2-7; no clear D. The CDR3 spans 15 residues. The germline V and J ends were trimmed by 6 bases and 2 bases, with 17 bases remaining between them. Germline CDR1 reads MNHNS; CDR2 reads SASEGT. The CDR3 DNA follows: TGTGCCAGCAGAGAGTTATGGGTCGACGCCTACGAGCAGTACTTC. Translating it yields CASRELWVDAYEQYF.

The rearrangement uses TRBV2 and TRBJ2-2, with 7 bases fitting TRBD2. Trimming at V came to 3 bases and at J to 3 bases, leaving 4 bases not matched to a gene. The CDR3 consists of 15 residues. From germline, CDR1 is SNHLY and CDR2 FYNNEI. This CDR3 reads CASSDSSGHTGELFF. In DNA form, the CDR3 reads TGTGCCAGCAGTGATAGTAGCGGGCACACCGGGGAGCTGTTTTTT. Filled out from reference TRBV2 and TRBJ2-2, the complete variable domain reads EPEVTQTPSHQVTQMGQEVILRCVPISNHLYFYWYRQILGQKVEFLVSFYNNEISEKSEIFDDQFSVERPDGSNFTLKIRSTKLEDSAMYFCASSDSSGHTGELFFGEGSRLTVL.

The CDR3 spells CASRHRGSRETQYF. The CDR3 DNA is TGTGCCAGCAGGCATCGGGGTAGCAGGGAGACCCAGTACTTC. V gene TRBV7-8 combines with J gene TRBJ2-5, with D possibly matching TRBD2 (5 bases). Germline values: CDR1 SGHVS, CDR2 FQNEAQ. The CDR3 consists of 14 residues. With 6 bases removed from V and 5 bases from J, the gap between germline ends came to 16 bases.

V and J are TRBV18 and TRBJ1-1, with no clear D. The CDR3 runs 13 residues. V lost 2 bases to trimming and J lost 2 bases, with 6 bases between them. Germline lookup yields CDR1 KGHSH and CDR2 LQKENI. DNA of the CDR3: TGTGCCAGCTCACCAGCAGGCAACACTGAAGCTTTCTTT. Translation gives CASSPAGNTEAFF. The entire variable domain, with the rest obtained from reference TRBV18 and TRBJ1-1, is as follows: NAGVMQNPRHLVRRRGQEARLRCSPMKGHSHVYWYRQLPEEGLKFMVYLQKENIIDESGMPKERFSAEFPKEGPSILRIQQVVRGDSAAYFCASSPAGNTEAFFGQGTRLTVV.

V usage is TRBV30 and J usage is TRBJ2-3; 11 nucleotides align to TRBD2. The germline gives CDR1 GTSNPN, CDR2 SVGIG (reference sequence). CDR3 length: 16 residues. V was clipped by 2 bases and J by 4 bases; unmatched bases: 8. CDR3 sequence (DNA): TGTGCCTGGAGTCCTACTAGCGGGAGCCTGCCAGATACGCAGTATTTT. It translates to CAWSPTSGSLPDTQYF.